The next 4 T cell receptor beta chains were all read from a single sample in a study of radiation and T cells in renal cell carcinoma. The time point here: baseline pretreatment blood. Treatment reported: 15 Gy SBRT to primary tumor, nephrectomy 4 weeks later. The data were produced by immunoSEQ multiplex PCR, yet TCRdb's version contains in-frame clones alone and is incomplete. The table records about 130,000 clones, about 88% of them present only once. The source was blood, collected from a patient whose treatment included radiotherapy and nephrectomy. The receptors derive from a woman aged 50 to 65 with renal cell carcinoma.

The chain links TRBV4-2 to TRBJ1-2, with D possibly TRBD1 on 5 matching bases. CDR1 LGHNA and CDR2 YNFKEQ come from the germline V gene. V was shortened by 1 base and J by 2 bases, with 11 bases between the two germline ends. CDR3 length equals 15 residues. CDR3 coding DNA: TGTGCCAGCAGCCAAGTTAAGAACAGGAACTATGGCTACACCTTC. Protein sequence: CASSQVKNRNYGYTF.

The chain is built from TRBV2 and TRBJ1-4; the D gene is possibly TRBD1 (6 bases). This CDR3 has 15 amino acids. Germline lookup yields CDR1 SNHLY and CDR2 FYNNEI. V lost 8 bases to trimming and J lost 4 bases, with 17 bases between them. CDR3 sequence (DNA): TGTGCCAGCTCTCCACAGGGTCGGGGTAATGAAAAACTGTTTTTT. It specifies CASSPQGRGNEKLFF.

The V call is TRBV5-4, the J call TRBJ1-3, with 7 positions matching TRBD1. Looked up from germline, CDR1 is SGHNT and CDR2 is YYREEE (reference sequence). The CDR3 runs to 15 residues. With V trimmed by 3 bases and J by 0 bases, 3 bases remained unmatched. As DNA, the CDR3 is TGTGCCAGCAGCTCAGGGACAGTCTCTGGAAACACCATATATTTT. It codes for CASSSGTVSGNTIYF.

The chain has TRBV7-8 and TRBJ1-5; D may be TRBD1 (5 bases). V lost 7 bases, J lost 4 bases, and 17 bases lay in between. The V gene's germline CDR1 is SGHVS and CDR2 FQNEAQ. The CDR3 consists of 15 residues. As DNA, the CDR3 is TGTGCCAGCATTCCCCCCGGGGGAAGGAATCAGCCCCAGCATTTT. This gives the protein CASIPPGGRNQPQHF.